Listed below are T cell receptor beta chains from one sample, sequenced in a study of response to subunit inactivated influenza vaccine. MiXCR, applied by TCRdb to the RT-PCR reads, yields one record per CDR3 protein. Found here are about 800,000 distinct CDR3 sequences, about 20% of them singletons; the top ten hold around 9.6%. The material sequenced was PBMCs from blood, taken around 5 days after vaccination. These receptors were collected from a man over 45 who received an inactivated influenza vaccine. CDR3s include the opening cysteine and the closing phenylalanine or tryptophan. D genes are given only for firm matches. Part of the rows lack a size; the others show once, few, many or a class for expanded clones.

d_call: TRBD1
j_call: TRBJ2-3
v_call: TRBV2
clone_size: .
cdr3_aa: CASRGGQGRTDTQYF
cdr3_nt: TGTGCCAGCAGAGGCGGACAGGGGCGCACAGATACGCAGTATTTT

d_call: .
j_call: TRBJ2-1
v_call: TRBV6-6
clone_size: few
cdr3_aa: CASNRGYEQFF
cdr3_nt: TGTGCCAGCAATAGGGGATATGAGCAGTTCTTC

d_call: TRBD1
j_call: TRBJ2-7
v_call: TRBV5-1
clone_size: few
cdr3_aa: CASSPGQYGEQYF
cdr3_nt: TGCGCCAGCAGCCCGGGACAGTATGGCGAGCAGTACTTC

d_call: .
j_call: TRBJ2-1
v_call: TRBV7-2
clone_size: few
cdr3_aa: CASSPRGPSWNEQFF
cdr3_nt: TGTGCCAGCAGCCCCAGAGGCCCGTCATGGAATGAGCAGTTCTTC

d_call: TRBD2
j_call: TRBJ2-2
v_call: TRBV29-1
clone_size: .
cdr3_aa: CSVARTSGASGELFF
cdr3_nt: TGCAGCGTTGCCCGGACTAGCGGGGCATCCGGGGAGCTGTTTTTT

d_call: .
j_call: TRBJ2-3
v_call: TRBV5-1
clone_size: few
cdr3_aa: CASSVDRGSTDTQYF
cdr3_nt: TGCGCCAGCAGCGTCGATCGGGGGAGCACAGATACGCAGTATTTT

d_call: TRBD2
j_call: TRBJ2-1
v_call: TRBV15
clone_size: .
cdr3_aa: CATSTAGGSNEQFF
cdr3_nt: TGTGCCACCAGCACAGCGGGAGGGAGCAATGAGCAGTTCTTC

d_call: TRBD1
j_call: TRBJ2-7
v_call: TRBV7-9
clone_size: .
cdr3_aa: CASRGRTGDPEQYF
cdr3_nt: TGTGCCAGCAGGGGCCGGACAGGGGACCCCGAGCAGTACTTC

d_call: .
j_call: TRBJ2-7
v_call: TRBV10-1
clone_size: once
cdr3_aa: CASSGYSYGGQYF
cdr3_nt: TGCGCCAGCAGTGGCTATTCTTACGGTGGGCAGTACTTC

d_call: .
j_call: TRBJ1-3
v_call: TRBV6-1
clone_size: .
cdr3_aa: CASNDGDFSGNTIYF
cdr3_nt: TGTGCCAGCAACGACGGGGATTTCTCTGGAAACACCATATATTTT

d_call: .
j_call: TRBJ2-3
v_call: TRBV5-1
clone_size: .
cdr3_aa: CASSLDRERDTQYF
cdr3_nt: TGCGCCAGCAGCTTGGACAGGGAACGAGATACGCAGTATTTT

d_call: .
j_call: TRBJ2-3
v_call: TRBV11-2
clone_size: few
cdr3_aa: CASSDPMFSGIDTQYF
cdr3_nt: TGTGCCAGCAGCGACCCTATGTTCAGTGGCATAGATACGCAGTATTTT

d_call: .
j_call: TRBJ2-7
v_call: TRBV20-1
clone_size: few
cdr3_aa: CSARSRSEQYF
cdr3_nt: TGCAGTGCTAGGTCTCGCTCCGAGCAGTACTTC

d_call: .
j_call: TRBJ2-1
v_call: TRBV6-1
clone_size: few
cdr3_aa: CASRAGYNEQFF
cdr3_nt: TGTGCCAGCAGGGCGGGATACAATGAGCAGTTCTTC

d_call: .
j_call: TRBJ2-7
v_call: TRBV24-1
clone_size: .
cdr3_aa: CATSDPRSSYEQYF
cdr3_nt: TGTGCCACCAGTGACCCAAGAAGCTCCTACGAGCAGTACTTC

d_call: .
j_call: TRBJ2-5
v_call: TRBV12-3/TRBV12-4
clone_size: few
cdr3_aa: CASSPQGGPQETQYF
cdr3_nt: TGTGCCAGCAGCCCTCAGGGGGGCCCGCAAGAGACCCAGTACTTC

d_call: .
j_call: TRBJ2-3
v_call: TRBV5-1
clone_size: few
cdr3_aa: CASSDRPGTDTQYF
cdr3_nt: TGCGCCAGCTCCGACCGCCCCGGCACAGATACGCAGTATTTT

d_call: TRBD1
j_call: TRBJ2-7
v_call: TRBV5-1
clone_size: .
cdr3_aa: CASSFGTGDGEQYF
cdr3_nt: TGCGCCAGCAGCTTTGGGACAGGGGATGGAGAGCAGTACTTC

d_call: .
j_call: TRBJ1-3
v_call: TRBV5-1
clone_size: .
cdr3_aa: CASSLIAQGRRNTIYF
cdr3_nt: TGCGCCAGCAGCTTGATCGCCCAGGGTCGACGAAACACCATATATTTT

d_call: .
j_call: TRBJ2-2
v_call: TRBV11-1
clone_size: .
cdr3_aa: CASSSPLSSGWNTGELFF
cdr3_nt: TGTGCCAGCAGCTCCCCGTTGAGTAGCGGATGGAACACCGGGGAGCTGTTTTTT

d_call: .
j_call: TRBJ2-1
v_call: TRBV4-2
clone_size: .
cdr3_aa: CASSQAVEGTSYNEQFF
cdr3_nt: TGTGCCAGCAGCCAAGCAGTGGAAGGGACCTCCTACAATGAGCAGTTCTTC

d_call: .
j_call: TRBJ2-1
v_call: TRBV5-6
clone_size: few
cdr3_aa: CASSEDMGLFNEQFF
cdr3_nt: TGTGCCAGCAGTGAGGACATGGGTCTATTCAATGAGCAGTTCTTC

d_call: .
j_call: TRBJ2-1
v_call: TRBV7-8
clone_size: few
cdr3_aa: CASSFGAGLSYNEQFF
cdr3_nt: TGTGCCAGCAGCTTCGGGGCGGGTCTTTCCTACAATGAGCAGTTCTTC

d_call: TRBD2
j_call: TRBJ2-7
v_call: TRBV12-3/TRBV12-4
clone_size: many
cdr3_aa: CASSLVAGAYEQYF
cdr3_nt: TGCGCCAGCAGCTTGGTAGCGGGAGCATACGAGCAGTACTTC

d_call: .
j_call: TRBJ1-4
v_call: TRBV10-3
clone_size: few
cdr3_aa: CATKEGAVEKLFF
cdr3_nt: TGTGCCACCAAGGAGGGCGCGGTTGAAAAACTGTTTTTT

d_call: .
j_call: TRBJ2-5
v_call: TRBV28
clone_size: few
cdr3_aa: CASSTGRIETQYF
cdr3_nt: TGTGCCAGCAGTACAGGACGCATTGAGACCCAGTACTTC

d_call: TRBD1
j_call: TRBJ2-5
v_call: TRBV24-1
clone_size: .
cdr3_aa: CATSDPGTGDLYQETQYF
cdr3_nt: TGTGCCACCAGTGACCCCGGGACAGGGGACCTTTACCAAGAGACCCAGTACTTC

d_call: .
j_call: TRBJ2-7
v_call: TRBV12-3/TRBV12-4
clone_size: .
cdr3_aa: CASSLVTGSYEQYF
cdr3_nt: TGTGCCAGCAGTTTAGTTACCGGGTCTTACGAGCAGTACTTC

d_call: .
j_call: TRBJ2-7
v_call: TRBV7-8
clone_size: .
cdr3_aa: CASTLGQDEQYF
cdr3_nt: TGTGCCAGCACCTTAGGCCAGGACGAGCAGTACTTC

d_call: TRBD1
j_call: TRBJ1-6
v_call: TRBV20-1
clone_size: few
cdr3_aa: CSAKAGTGDSPLHF
cdr3_nt: TGCAGTGCTAAAGCCGGGACAGGGGACTCACCCCTCCACTTT

d_call: TRBD1
j_call: TRBJ2-5
v_call: TRBV4-3
clone_size: .
cdr3_aa: CASSPWTGGIETQYF
cdr3_nt: TGCGCCAGCAGCCCCTGGACAGGGGGCATTGAGACCCAGTACTTC

d_call: .
j_call: TRBJ2-5
v_call: TRBV5-1
clone_size: .
cdr3_aa: CASSRFASRQETQYF
cdr3_nt: TGCGCCAGCAGCAGGTTCGCTAGTCGGCAAGAGACCCAGTACTTC

d_call: .
j_call: TRBJ1-2
v_call: TRBV15
clone_size: few
cdr3_aa: CATSRSHRSPNYGYTF
cdr3_nt: TGTGCCACCAGCAGATCTCACCGGTCACCTAACTATGGCTACACCTTC

d_call: .
j_call: TRBJ2-1
v_call: TRBV5-6
clone_size: few
cdr3_aa: CASSTGRGTNEQFF
cdr3_nt: TGTGCCAGCAGCACGGGGAGGGGGACCAATGAGCAGTTCTTC

d_call: TRBD2
j_call: TRBJ2-1
v_call: TRBV10-3
clone_size: few
cdr3_aa: CAISGGLAGDREQFF
cdr3_nt: TGTGCCATCAGTGGCGGACTAGCGGGAGATCGTGAGCAGTTCTTC

d_call: TRBD1
j_call: TRBJ1-1
v_call: TRBV28
clone_size: .
cdr3_aa: CASSLSTGDEAFF
cdr3_nt: TGTGCCAGCAGTTTATCAACAGGGGATGAAGCTTTCTTT

d_call: TRBD2
j_call: TRBJ2-1
v_call: TRBV11-2
clone_size: .
cdr3_aa: CASSLTLAGASSEQFF
cdr3_nt: TGTGCCAGCAGCCTGACACTAGCGGGGGCATCCAGTGAGCAGTTCTTC

d_call: .
j_call: TRBJ1-2
v_call: TRBV18
clone_size: few
cdr3_aa: CASSLGQRAPYGYTF
cdr3_nt: TGTGCCAGCTCCCTTGGACAGCGGGCCCCCTATGGCTACACCTTC

d_call: TRBD1
j_call: TRBJ2-3
v_call: TRBV5-1
clone_size: few
cdr3_aa: CASSFNPWDRVRGDTQYF
cdr3_nt: TGCGCCAGCAGCTTTAATCCTTGGGACAGGGTGAGGGGTGATACGCAGTATTTT

d_call: TRBD2
j_call: TRBJ2-3
v_call: TRBV29-1
clone_size: few
cdr3_aa: CSVAQWLREGLTDTQYF
cdr3_nt: TGCAGCGTTGCCCAATGGTTGCGGGAGGGACTCACAGATACGCAGTATTTT

d_call: .
j_call: TRBJ2-7
v_call: TRBV28
clone_size: .
cdr3_aa: CASSSAASSYEQYF
cdr3_nt: TGTGCCAGCAGTTCGGCTGCGAGCTCCTACGAGCAGTACTTC

d_call: .
j_call: TRBJ2-3
v_call: TRBV20-1
clone_size: .
cdr3_aa: CSARGATSGSSTDTQYF
cdr3_nt: TGCAGTGCTAGAGGAGCAACTTCGGGTTCTAGCACAGATACGCAGTATTTT

d_call: .
j_call: TRBJ2-6
v_call: TRBV12-3/TRBV12-4
clone_size: .
cdr3_aa: CASVGTGANVLTF
cdr3_nt: TGTGCCAGCGTGGGGACCGGGGCCAACGTCCTGACTTTC